This is a list of T cell receptor beta chains from one sample in a study of graft-versus-host responses after intestinal transplantation. Measured with immunoSEQ multiplex PCR; TCRdb has only the in-frame clones, and not every one. The repertoire holds fewer than 150,000 clones, with around 90% as singletons. Their cognate antigens are unknown. The specimen was unstimulated CD4+ T cells sorted from spleen or lymph node cells, collected before intestinal transplant. Receptors were obtained from a human donor who received an intestinal transplant. Both conserved end residues are part of each CDR3. D genes are given only for firm matches.

>TRBJ1-2|.|14|TRBV7-9
CASSLMEGGYGYTF
>TRBJ1-2|.|14|TRBV30
CAWRRDRNPWGYTF
>TRBJ1-4|.|11|TRBV2
CASKPNEKLFF
>TRBJ1-1|.|13|TRBV6-5
CASSRTVYSEAFF
>TRBJ2-5|.|16|TRBV5-3
CARSPGLVRYQETQYF
>TRBJ2-5|.|13|TRBV19
CASSIGQQETQYF
>TRBJ1-1|.|12|TRBV6-5
CASRSVNTEAFF
>TRBJ2-1|.|12|TRBV7-9
CASSLANNEQFF
>TRBJ1-1|.|15|TRBV5-1
CASSLSDVRNTEAFF